This is a list of T cell receptor beta chains from one sample in a study of CD8 T cells in Susac syndrome. Via MiXCR, TCRdb re-called the immunoSEQ multiplex PCR reads, giving one row per CDR3 protein. Of about 80,000 distinct CDR3 sequences in the sample, 94% were seen once. The sample consisted of CD8+ T cells from PBMCs. The receptors here all came from a human donor with Susac syndrome. Both conserved end residues are part of each CDR3. The D gene is left open where the match is weak. For some rows the clone size is stated as once, few or many, or as a class when expanded; others skip it.

j_call: TRBJ1-1
d_call: -
clone_size: -
v_call: TRBV19
cdr3_aa: CASSETGDEAFF
cdr3_nt: TGTGCCAGTAGTGAAACAGGCGATGAAGCTTTCTTT

j_call: TRBJ2-1
d_call: TRBD2
clone_size: -
v_call: TRBV20-1
cdr3_aa: CSASSGSSYNEQFF
cdr3_nt: TGCAGTGCTTCTAGCGGGAGCTCCTACAATGAGCAGTTCTTC

j_call: TRBJ2-3
d_call: TRBD2
clone_size: once
v_call: TRBV4-3
cdr3_aa: CASSQDRLAGGRGDTQYF
cdr3_nt: TGCGCCAGCAGCCAAGATAGGCTAGCGGGAGGGCGCGGGGATACGCAGTATTTT

j_call: TRBJ2-7
d_call: -
clone_size: -
v_call: TRBV5-6
cdr3_aa: CASSLGGTYSYEQYF
cdr3_nt: TGTGCCAGCAGCTTGGGAGGGACATACTCCTACGAGCAGTACTTC

j_call: TRBJ1-5
d_call: -
clone_size: -
v_call: TRBV25-1
cdr3_aa: CASSEFEGGNQPQHF
cdr3_nt: TGTGCCAGCAGTGAATTTGAGGGTGGCAATCAGCCCCAGCATTTT

j_call: TRBJ1-5
d_call: -
clone_size: -
v_call: TRBV12-3/TRBV12-4
cdr3_aa: CASSADIDPNQPQHF
cdr3_nt: TGTGCCAGCAGTGCCGACATCGACCCCAATCAGCCCCAGCATTTT

j_call: TRBJ2-1
d_call: -
clone_size: -
v_call: TRBV11-1
cdr3_aa: CASSLDSNSYNEQFF
cdr3_nt: TGTGCCAGCAGCTTAGACAGTAACTCCTACAATGAGCAGTTCTTC

j_call: TRBJ1-5
d_call: TRBD1
clone_size: few
v_call: TRBV18
cdr3_aa: CASSSQGDPGNQPQHF
cdr3_nt: TGTGCCAGCTCATCACAGGGGGACCCGGGCAATCAGCCCCAGCATTTT

j_call: TRBJ1-2
d_call: -
clone_size: -
v_call: TRBV2
cdr3_aa: CASTEWSYTF
cdr3_nt: TGTGCCAGCACCGAATGGTCCTACACCTTC

j_call: TRBJ2-6
d_call: -
clone_size: -
v_call: TRBV27
cdr3_aa: CASRGVAGANVLTF
cdr3_nt: TGTGCCAGCAGAGGAGTCGCTGGGGCCAACGTCCTGACTTTC

j_call: TRBJ1-5
d_call: -
clone_size: few
v_call: TRBV12-3/TRBV12-4
cdr3_aa: CASSLTGMQPQHF
cdr3_nt: TGTGCCAGCAGCCTTACAGGGATGCAGCCCCAGCATTTT

j_call: TRBJ2-5
d_call: -
clone_size: -
v_call: TRBV5-4
cdr3_aa: CASSGTEGALQETQYF
cdr3_nt: TGTGCCAGCAGCGGAACAGAGGGAGCCCTCCAAGAGACCCAGTACTTC

j_call: TRBJ1-2
d_call: TRBD1
clone_size: -
v_call: TRBV12-3/TRBV12-4
cdr3_aa: CASSGIPGQGDYGYTF
cdr3_nt: TGTGCCAGCAGCGGAATTCCGGGACAGGGGGACTATGGCTACACCTTC

j_call: TRBJ2-7
d_call: -
clone_size: -
v_call: TRBV4-3
cdr3_aa: CASSQSLRGSGEQYF
cdr3_nt: TGCGCCAGCAGCCAAAGTCTCAGGGGATCAGGCGAGCAGTACTTC

j_call: TRBJ2-3
d_call: TRBD2
clone_size: -
v_call: TRBV28
cdr3_aa: CASSLFSGALSETDTQYF
cdr3_nt: TGTGCCAGCAGTCTATTTAGCGGGGCGTTAAGCGAAACAGATACGCAGTATTTT

j_call: TRBJ2-1
d_call: -
clone_size: -
v_call: TRBV28
cdr3_aa: CASRHPGSGHNEQFF
cdr3_nt: TGTGCCAGCAGGCACCCGGGATCGGGGCACAATGAGCAGTTCTTC

j_call: TRBJ2-5
d_call: TRBD1
clone_size: -
v_call: TRBV6-5
cdr3_aa: CASSPTGIETQYF
cdr3_nt: TGTGCCAGCAGTCCGACAGGGATAGAGACCCAGTACTTC

j_call: TRBJ2-5
d_call: -
clone_size: -
v_call: TRBV2
cdr3_aa: CASRTVQETQYF
cdr3_nt: TGTGCCAGCCGGACGGTTCAAGAGACCCAGTACTTC

j_call: TRBJ1-3
d_call: -
clone_size: -
v_call: TRBV6-5
cdr3_aa: CASSYGNTIYF
cdr3_nt: TGTGCCAGCAGTTACGGAAACACCATATATTTT

j_call: TRBJ2-1
d_call: -
clone_size: -
v_call: TRBV7-9
cdr3_aa: CASRIEGREQFF
cdr3_nt: TGTGCCAGTCGGATTGAGGGGCGAGAGCAGTTCTTC

j_call: TRBJ2-7
d_call: -
clone_size: -
v_call: TRBV27
cdr3_aa: CASSPHRNEQYF
cdr3_nt: TGTGCCAGCTCTCCCCACCGCAACGAGCAGTACTTC

j_call: TRBJ2-6
d_call: -
clone_size: -
v_call: TRBV6-2/TRBV6-3
cdr3_aa: CASSYSSGANVLTF
cdr3_nt: TGTGCCAGCAGTTACAGCTCTGGGGCCAACGTCCTGACTTTC

j_call: TRBJ2-2
d_call: -
clone_size: -
v_call: TRBV19
cdr3_aa: CASSTGHLDVVGELFF
cdr3_nt: TGTGCCAGTAGTACGGGACACCTCGATGTCGTCGGGGAGCTGTTTTTT

j_call: TRBJ2-5
d_call: -
clone_size: -
v_call: TRBV30
cdr3_aa: CAWRPGHQETQYF
cdr3_nt: TGTGCCTGGCGTCCCGGACACCAAGAGACCCAGTACTTC

j_call: TRBJ2-1
d_call: -
clone_size: -
v_call: TRBV5-4
cdr3_aa: CASSFSYNEQFF
cdr3_nt: TGTGCCAGCAGCTTCTCCTACAATGAGCAGTTCTTC

j_call: TRBJ2-7
d_call: -
clone_size: -
v_call: TRBV27
cdr3_aa: CASSLFITGHLYEQYF
cdr3_nt: TGTGCCAGCAGTTTATTCATAACGGGACATCTCTACGAGCAGTACTTC

j_call: TRBJ2-7
d_call: -
clone_size: -
v_call: TRBV6-5
cdr3_aa: CASSYSEGSIEQYF
cdr3_nt: TGTGCCAGCAGTTACTCGGAGGGCTCTATCGAGCAGTACTTC

j_call: TRBJ2-3
d_call: -
clone_size: -
v_call: TRBV27
cdr3_aa: CASSLSAPPTDTQYF
cdr3_nt: TGTGCCAGCAGTTTATCGGCTCCCCCGACAGATACGCAGTATTTT

j_call: TRBJ2-7
d_call: TRBD1
clone_size: -
v_call: TRBV28
cdr3_aa: CASSFPTGVSSYEQYF
cdr3_nt: TGTGCCAGCAGTTTCCCGACAGGGGTATCTTCCTACGAGCAGTACTTC

j_call: TRBJ2-1
d_call: TRBD2
clone_size: -
v_call: TRBV7-2
cdr3_aa: CASSIAGGLYEQFF
cdr3_nt: TGTGCCAGCAGTATAGCGGGAGGGCTCTATGAGCAGTTCTTC

j_call: TRBJ2-2
d_call: -
clone_size: -
v_call: TRBV4-1
cdr3_aa: CASSQERGTDFTGELFF
cdr3_nt: TGCGCCAGCAGCCAAGAGAGGGGGACGGACTTCACCGGGGAGCTGTTTTTT

j_call: TRBJ2-1
d_call: -
clone_size: -
v_call: TRBV15
cdr3_aa: CATAPGSTYNEQFF
cdr3_nt: TGTGCCACCGCGCCGGGCTCAACCTACAATGAGCAGTTCTTC

j_call: TRBJ1-2
d_call: TRBD1
clone_size: -
v_call: TRBV6-6
cdr3_aa: CASSYRGQGNYGYTF
cdr3_nt: TGTGCCAGCAGTTACCGGGGACAGGGCAACTATGGCTACACCTTC

j_call: TRBJ2-7
d_call: TRBD1
clone_size: -
v_call: TRBV27
cdr3_aa: CASIDRVSYEQYF
cdr3_nt: TGTGCCAGCATCGACAGGGTCTCCTACGAGCAGTACTTC

j_call: TRBJ2-2
d_call: -
clone_size: -
v_call: TRBV13
cdr3_aa: CASSLGGSRVWTGELFF
cdr3_nt: TGTGCCAGCAGCTTAGGCGGGAGCAGGGTATGGACCGGGGAGCTGTTTTTT

j_call: TRBJ1-2
d_call: -
clone_size: -
v_call: TRBV27
cdr3_aa: CASSLSRDGLSAYTF
cdr3_nt: TGTGCCAGCAGTTTATCGAGGGACGGCCTTAGCGCCTACACCTTC

j_call: TRBJ1-1
d_call: -
clone_size: -
v_call: TRBV6-1
cdr3_aa: CASSEWEATVF
cdr3_nt: TGTGCCAGCAGTGAATGGGAGGCCACTGTCTTT

j_call: TRBJ2-1
d_call: TRBD2
clone_size: -
v_call: TRBV6-5
cdr3_aa: CASSSSGRRYNEQFF
cdr3_nt: TGTGCCAGCAGTTCTAGCGGGAGGCGCTACAATGAGCAGTTCTTC

j_call: TRBJ2-3
d_call: -
clone_size: -
v_call: TRBV7-3
cdr3_aa: CASSLTGASRVARTDTQYF
cdr3_nt: TGTGCCAGCAGCTTAACGGGGGCCTCGCGGGTTGCGCGCACAGATACGCAGTATTTT

j_call: TRBJ2-7
d_call: -
clone_size: -
v_call: TRBV2
cdr3_aa: CASSGTYEQYF
cdr3_nt: TGTGCCAGCAGTGGAACCTACGAGCAGTACTTC

j_call: TRBJ2-5
d_call: -
clone_size: -
v_call: TRBV12-3/TRBV12-4
cdr3_aa: CASSLAGAGETQYF
cdr3_nt: TGTGCCAGCAGTTTAGCAGGGGCGGGGGAGACCCAGTACTTC

j_call: TRBJ2-1
d_call: -
clone_size: -
v_call: TRBV20-1
cdr3_aa: CSARDIGEGYNEQFF
cdr3_nt: TGCAGTGCTAGAGATATCGGGGAAGGGTACAATGAGCAGTTCTTC

j_call: TRBJ2-7
d_call: TRBD1
clone_size: -
v_call: TRBV6-5
cdr3_aa: CASSPTNTGVEQYF
cdr3_nt: TGTGCCAGCAGTCCGACTAATACAGGGGTCGAGCAGTACTTC

j_call: TRBJ2-5
d_call: -
clone_size: once
v_call: TRBV27
cdr3_aa: CASSLAGLGTQYF
cdr3_nt: TGTGCCAGCAGTCTAGCTGGCCTGGGGACCCAGTACTTC

j_call: TRBJ2-3
d_call: -
clone_size: -
v_call: TRBV29-1
cdr3_aa: CSVGGNTDTQYF
cdr3_nt: TGCAGCGTTGGCGGAAACACAGATACGCAGTATTTT

j_call: TRBJ2-4
d_call: -
clone_size: -
v_call: TRBV7-9
cdr3_aa: CASSLANSLAKNIQYF
cdr3_nt: TGTGCCAGCAGCTTAGCGAACAGTCTAGCCAAAAACATTCAGTACTTC

j_call: TRBJ1-2
d_call: -
clone_size: few
v_call: TRBV6-5
cdr3_aa: CASSYSAANYGYTF
cdr3_nt: TGTGCCAGCAGTTACTCGGCAGCTAACTATGGCTACACCTTC

j_call: TRBJ2-7
d_call: -
clone_size: -
v_call: TRBV27
cdr3_aa: CASSPKGYEQYF
cdr3_nt: TGTGCCAGCAGCCCGAAAGGCTACGAGCAGTACTTC

j_call: TRBJ1-5
d_call: -
clone_size: once
v_call: TRBV3-1
cdr3_aa: CASSPGGQIGGQPQHF
cdr3_nt: TGTGCCAGCAGCCCGGGTGGACAGATAGGCGGTCAGCCCCAGCATTTT